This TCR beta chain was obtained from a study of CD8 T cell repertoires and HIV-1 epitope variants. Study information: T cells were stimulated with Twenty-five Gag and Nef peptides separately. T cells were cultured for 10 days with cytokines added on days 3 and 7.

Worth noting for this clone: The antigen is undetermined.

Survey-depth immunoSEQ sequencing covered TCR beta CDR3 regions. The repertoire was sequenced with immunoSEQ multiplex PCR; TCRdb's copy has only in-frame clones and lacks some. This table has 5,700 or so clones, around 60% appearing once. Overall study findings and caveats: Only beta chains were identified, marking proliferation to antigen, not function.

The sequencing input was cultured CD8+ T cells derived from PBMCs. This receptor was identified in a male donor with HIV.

CDR3 coding DNA: TGTGCCAGCAGCTTGGGGACAGGGACCTACGAGCAGTACTTC. Protein product: CASSLGTGTYEQYF. The J gene is TRBJ2-7, the V gene TRBV5-5; TRBD1 aligns across 8 bases. V lost 0 bases and J lost 2; bases outside the gene matches: 1. In germline, CDR1 is SGHKS, CDR2 YYEKEE (reference sequence). The CDR3 loop spans 14 amino acids.